This T cell receptor (beta chain) was identified in a study of beta chain features in type 1 diabetes. Germline CDR1 reads MGHRA; CDR2 reads YSYEKL. J gave up 4 bases and V 4 bases, and 21 bases lay outside the gene matches. The CDR3 has 22 amino acids. All of the isolated RNA was reverse transcribed, so expressed TCRB transcripts were sequenced. Only in-frame clones appear in the TCRdb table, and some are missing; sequencing was by immunoSEQ multiplex PCR. The data contain approximately 250,000 clones, approximately 11% of them singletons. General study results and limits: It was not settled here whether HLA type affects TCRB rearrangement. Significant though moderate, a shortening of TCRB CDR3s appeared in all four CD4+ subsets of Type 1 diabetes patients.

One heparinised draw of blood, averaging about 110 mL, came from each donor. On this clone itself: The target antigen is unknown.

The V and J genes are TRBV4-1 and TRBJ2-5; 16 positions agree with TRBD2. This clonotype was obtained from a man aged 30-40 years with type 1 diabetes. Material for sequencing was naive CD4+ T cells from blood. The CDR3 DNA follows: TGCGCCAGCAGCCGCTCGCCGGGACTAGCGGGGGGGCCTAGCTTTTTCCCAGAGACCCAGTACTTC. Residues: CASSRSPGLAGGPSFFPETQYF.